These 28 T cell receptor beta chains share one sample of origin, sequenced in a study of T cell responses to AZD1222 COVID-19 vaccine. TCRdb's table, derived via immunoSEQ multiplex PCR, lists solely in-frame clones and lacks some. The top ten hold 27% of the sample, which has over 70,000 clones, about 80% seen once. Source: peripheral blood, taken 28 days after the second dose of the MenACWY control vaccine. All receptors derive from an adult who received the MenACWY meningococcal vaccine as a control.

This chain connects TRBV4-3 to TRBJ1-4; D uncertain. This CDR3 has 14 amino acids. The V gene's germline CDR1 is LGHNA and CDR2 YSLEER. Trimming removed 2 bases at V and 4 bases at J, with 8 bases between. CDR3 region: CASSQREFNEKLFF. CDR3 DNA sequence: TGCGCCAGCAGCCAAAGGGAGTTTAATGAAAAACTGTTTTTT.

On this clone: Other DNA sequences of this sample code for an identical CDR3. In DNA form, the CDR3 reads TGTGCCAGCACTCTGGGGGCTTCACCCCTCCACTTT. It translates to CASTLGASPLHF. V is TRBV6-5 and J is TRBJ1-6, with TRBD1 as a possible D gene (6 bases). This CDR3 spans 12 amino acids. Germline CDR1 is MNHEY and CDR2 is SVGAGI. V shed 7 bases and J shed 9 bases, with 10 bases lying between them.

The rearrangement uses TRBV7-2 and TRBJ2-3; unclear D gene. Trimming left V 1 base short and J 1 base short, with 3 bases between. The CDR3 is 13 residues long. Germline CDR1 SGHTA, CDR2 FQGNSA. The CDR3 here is CASSLDGTDTQYF. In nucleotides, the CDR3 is TGTGCCAGCAGCTTAGATGGCACAGATACGCAGTATTTT. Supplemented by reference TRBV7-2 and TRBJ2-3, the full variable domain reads GAGVSQSPSNKVTEKGKDVELRCDPISGHTALYWYRQSLGQGLEFLIYFQGNSAPDKSGLPSDRFSAERTGGSVSTLTIQRTQQEDSAVYLCASSLDGTDTQYFGPGTRLTVL.

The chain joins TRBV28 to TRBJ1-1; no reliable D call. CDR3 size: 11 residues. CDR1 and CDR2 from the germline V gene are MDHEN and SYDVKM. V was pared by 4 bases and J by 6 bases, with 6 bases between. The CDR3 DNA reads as TGTGCCAGCAGTTCAGTGGCTGAAGCTTTCTTT. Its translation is CASSSVAEAFF.

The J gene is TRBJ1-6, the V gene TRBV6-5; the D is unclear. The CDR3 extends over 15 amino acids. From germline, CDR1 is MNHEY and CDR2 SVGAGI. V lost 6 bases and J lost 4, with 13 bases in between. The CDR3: CASRPQEAYNSPLHF. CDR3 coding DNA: TGTGCCAGCAGGCCCCAGGAGGCTTATAATTCACCCCTCCACTTT.

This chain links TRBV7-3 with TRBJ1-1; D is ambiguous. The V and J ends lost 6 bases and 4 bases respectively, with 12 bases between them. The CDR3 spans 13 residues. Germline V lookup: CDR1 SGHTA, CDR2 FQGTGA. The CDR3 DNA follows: TGTGCCAGCAGTCGTATAGGAGGCACTGAAGCTTTCTTT. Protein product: CASSRIGGTEAFF.

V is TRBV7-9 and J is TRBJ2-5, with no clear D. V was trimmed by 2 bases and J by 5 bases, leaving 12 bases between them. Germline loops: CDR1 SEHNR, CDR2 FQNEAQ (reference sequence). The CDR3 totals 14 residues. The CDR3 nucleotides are TGTGCCAGCAGCTTATACTTAGCCGGGGAGACCCAGTACTTC. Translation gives CASSLYLAGETQYF.

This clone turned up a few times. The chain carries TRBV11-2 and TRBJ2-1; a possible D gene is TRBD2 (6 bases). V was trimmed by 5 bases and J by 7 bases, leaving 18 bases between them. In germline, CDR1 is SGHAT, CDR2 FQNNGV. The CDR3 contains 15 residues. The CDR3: CASSPVKSGRNEQFF. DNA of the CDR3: TGTGCCAGCAGCCCTGTCAAGTCAGGGAGGAATGAGCAGTTCTTC.

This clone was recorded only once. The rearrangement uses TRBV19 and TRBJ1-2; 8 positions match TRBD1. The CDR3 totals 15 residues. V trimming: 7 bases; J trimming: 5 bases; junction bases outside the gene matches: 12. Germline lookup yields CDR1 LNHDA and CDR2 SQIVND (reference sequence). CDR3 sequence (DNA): TGTGCCAGTACCCCTGGGACAGGCCGGATTTATGGCTACACCTTC. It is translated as CASTPGTGRIYGYTF.

CDR3 coding DNA: TGCGCCAGCAGCCAAGGCCTTACAGGGGACGGGGCCAACGTCCTGACTTTC. It translates to CASSQGLTGDGANVLTF. This chain links TRBV4-3 with TRBJ2-6; 7 bases align to TRBD1. From germline, CDR1 is LGHNA and CDR2 YSLEER. The CDR3 totals 17 residues. V lost 1 base and J lost 4; bases outside the gene matches: 7.

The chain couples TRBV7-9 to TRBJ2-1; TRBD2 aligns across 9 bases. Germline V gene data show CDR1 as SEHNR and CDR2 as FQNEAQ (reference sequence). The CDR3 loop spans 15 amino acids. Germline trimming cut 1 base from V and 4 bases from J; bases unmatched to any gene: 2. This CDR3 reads CASSLGTSDYNEQFF. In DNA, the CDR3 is TGTGCCAGCAGCTTAGGGACTAGCGATTACAATGAGCAGTTCTTC.

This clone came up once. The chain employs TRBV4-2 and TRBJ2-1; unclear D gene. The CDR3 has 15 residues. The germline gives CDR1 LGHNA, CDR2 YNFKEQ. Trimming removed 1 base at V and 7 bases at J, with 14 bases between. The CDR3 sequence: CASSQALLRQNEQFF. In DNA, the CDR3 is TGTGCCAGCAGCCAAGCGCTCCTCAGGCAGAATGAGCAGTTCTTC.

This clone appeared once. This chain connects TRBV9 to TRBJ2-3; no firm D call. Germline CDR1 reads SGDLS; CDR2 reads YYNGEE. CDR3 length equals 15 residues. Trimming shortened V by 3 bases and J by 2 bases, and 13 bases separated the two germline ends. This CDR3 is CASSGSPFFTDTQYF. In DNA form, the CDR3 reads TGTGCCAGCAGCGGCAGCCCATTCTTCACAGATACGCAGTATTTT.

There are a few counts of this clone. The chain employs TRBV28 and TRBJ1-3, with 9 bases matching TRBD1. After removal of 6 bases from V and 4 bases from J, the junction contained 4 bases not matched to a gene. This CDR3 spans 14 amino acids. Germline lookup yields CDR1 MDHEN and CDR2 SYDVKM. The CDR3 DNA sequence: TGTGCCAGCAGGACAGGGGGAGTCGGAAACACCATATATTTT. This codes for CASRTGGVGNTIYF.

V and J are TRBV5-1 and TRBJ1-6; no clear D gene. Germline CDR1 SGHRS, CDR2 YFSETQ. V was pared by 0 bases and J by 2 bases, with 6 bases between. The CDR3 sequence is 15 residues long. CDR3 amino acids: CASSLEGTYNSPLHF. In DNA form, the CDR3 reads TGCGCCAGCAGCTTGGAGGGCACCTATAATTCACCCCTCCACTTT.

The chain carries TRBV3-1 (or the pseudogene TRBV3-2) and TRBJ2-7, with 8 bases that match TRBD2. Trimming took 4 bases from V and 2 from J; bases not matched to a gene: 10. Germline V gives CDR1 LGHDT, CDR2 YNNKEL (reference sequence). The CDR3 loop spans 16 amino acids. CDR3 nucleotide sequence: TGTGCCAGCAGCCCTCTTAGGGGTAGCGGGACCTACGAGCAGTACTTC. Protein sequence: CASSPLRGSGTYEQYF.

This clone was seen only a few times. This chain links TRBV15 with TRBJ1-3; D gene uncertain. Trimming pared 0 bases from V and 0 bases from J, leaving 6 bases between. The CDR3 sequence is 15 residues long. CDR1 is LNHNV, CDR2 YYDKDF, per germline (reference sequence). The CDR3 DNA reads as TGTGCCACCAGCAGAGATGGCAGCTCTGGAAACACCATATATTTT. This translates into CATSRDGSSGNTIYF.

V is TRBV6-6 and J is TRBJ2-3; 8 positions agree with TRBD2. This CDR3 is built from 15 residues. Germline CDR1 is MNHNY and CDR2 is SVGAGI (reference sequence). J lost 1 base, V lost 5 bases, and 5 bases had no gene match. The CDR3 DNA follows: TGTGCCAGCAGTAAATCAGCGGGAGGCACAGATACGCAGTATTTT. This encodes CASSKSAGGTDTQYF.

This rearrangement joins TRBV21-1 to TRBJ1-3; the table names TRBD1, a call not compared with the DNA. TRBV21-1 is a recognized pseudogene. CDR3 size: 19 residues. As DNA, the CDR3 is TGTGCCAGCAGCAAAGAGGGAGGGACAGGGGGCCGCTCTGGAAACACCATATATTTT. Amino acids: CASSKEGGTGGRSGNTIYF.

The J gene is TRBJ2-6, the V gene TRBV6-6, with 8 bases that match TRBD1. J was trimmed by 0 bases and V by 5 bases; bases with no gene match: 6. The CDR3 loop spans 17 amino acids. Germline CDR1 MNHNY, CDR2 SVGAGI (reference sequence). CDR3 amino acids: CASSPGTGSSGANVLTF. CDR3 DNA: TGTGCCAGCAGTCCCGGGACAGGAAGCTCTGGGGCCAACGTCCTGACTTTC.

Here the CDR3 reads CASSQGGGIYNEQFF. The CDR3, as DNA: TGTGCCAGCAGCCAAGGGGGCGGGATCTACAATGAGCAGTTCTTC. The rearrangement uses TRBV4-2 and TRBJ2-1; D is possibly TRBD2 (6 bases). The CDR3 contains 15 residues. V lost 1 base and J lost 3, with 10 bases in between. CDR1 is LGHNA, CDR2 YNFKEQ, per germline.

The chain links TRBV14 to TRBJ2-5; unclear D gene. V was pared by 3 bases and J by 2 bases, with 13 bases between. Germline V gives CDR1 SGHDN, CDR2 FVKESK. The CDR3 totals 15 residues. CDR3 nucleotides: TGTGCCAGCAGCCACGCGACTGGGCGACAAGAGACCCAGTACTTC. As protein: CASSHATGRQETQYF.

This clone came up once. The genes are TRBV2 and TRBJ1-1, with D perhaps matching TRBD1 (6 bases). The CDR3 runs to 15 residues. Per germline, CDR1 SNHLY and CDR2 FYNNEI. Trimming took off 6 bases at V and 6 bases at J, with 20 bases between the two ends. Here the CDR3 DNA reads TGTGCCAGCAGGTCGGGAAGTGGGAAGGGGGCTGAAGCTTTCTTT. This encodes CASRSGSGKGAEAFF.

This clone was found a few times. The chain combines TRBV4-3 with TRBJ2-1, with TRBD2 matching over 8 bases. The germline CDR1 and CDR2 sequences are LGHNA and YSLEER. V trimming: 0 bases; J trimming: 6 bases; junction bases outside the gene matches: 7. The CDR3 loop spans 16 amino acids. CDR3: CASSQDVQRGINEQFF. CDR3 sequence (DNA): TGCGCCAGCAGCCAAGACGTCCAGCGGGGGATCAATGAGCAGTTCTTC.

Here the CDR3 DNA reads TGTGCCAGCAGCTCCAACTTGAGGAACTATGGCTACACCTTC. Translating it yields CASSSNLRNYGYTF. The gene calls are TRBV5-5 and TRBJ1-2; D remains ambiguous. Germline V gene data show CDR1 as SGHKS and CDR2 as YYEKEE (reference sequence). There are 14 residues in the CDR3. Trimming removed 3 bases from V and 2 bases from J, with 11 bases in between.

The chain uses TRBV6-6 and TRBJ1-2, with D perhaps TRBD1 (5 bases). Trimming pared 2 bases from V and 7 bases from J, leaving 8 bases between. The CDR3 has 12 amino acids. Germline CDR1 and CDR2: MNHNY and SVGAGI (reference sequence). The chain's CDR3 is CASSYGAGGYTF. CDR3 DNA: TGTGCCAGCAGTTACGGGGCGGGTGGCTACACCTTC.

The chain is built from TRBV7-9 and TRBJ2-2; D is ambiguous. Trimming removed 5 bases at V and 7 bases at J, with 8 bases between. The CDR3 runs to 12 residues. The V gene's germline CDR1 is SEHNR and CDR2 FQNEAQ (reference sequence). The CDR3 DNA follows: TGTGCCAGCAGCGTTATAAACGGGGAGCTGTTTTTT. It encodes CASSVINGELFF.

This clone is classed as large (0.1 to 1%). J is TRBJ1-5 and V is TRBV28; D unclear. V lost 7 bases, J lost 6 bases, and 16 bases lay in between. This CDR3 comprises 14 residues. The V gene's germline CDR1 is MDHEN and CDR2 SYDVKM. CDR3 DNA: TGTGCCAGCAAGATTTCTGGGGAAATTCAGCCCCAGCATTTT. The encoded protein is CASKISGEIQPQHF.